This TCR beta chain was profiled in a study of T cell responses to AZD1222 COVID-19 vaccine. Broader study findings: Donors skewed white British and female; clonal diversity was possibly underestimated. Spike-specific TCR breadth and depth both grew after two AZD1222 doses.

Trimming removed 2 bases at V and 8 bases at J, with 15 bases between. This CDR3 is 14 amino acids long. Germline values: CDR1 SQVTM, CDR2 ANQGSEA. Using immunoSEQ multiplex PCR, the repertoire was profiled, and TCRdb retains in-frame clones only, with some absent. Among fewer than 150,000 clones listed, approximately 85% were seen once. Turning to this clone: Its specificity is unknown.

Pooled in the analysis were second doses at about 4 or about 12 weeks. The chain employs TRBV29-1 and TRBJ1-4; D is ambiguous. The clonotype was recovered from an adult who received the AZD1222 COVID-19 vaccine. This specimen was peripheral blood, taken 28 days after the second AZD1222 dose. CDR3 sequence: CSVESGWEGEKLFF. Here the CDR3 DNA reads TGCAGCGTTGAAAGTGGTTGGGAGGGAGAAAAACTGTTTTTT. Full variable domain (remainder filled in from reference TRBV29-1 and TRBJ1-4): SAVISQKPSRDICQRGTSLTIQCQVDSQVTMMFWYRQQPGQSLTLIATANQGSEATYESGFVIDKFPISRPNLTFSTLTVSNMSPEDSSIYLCSVESGWEGEKLFFGSGTQLSVL.